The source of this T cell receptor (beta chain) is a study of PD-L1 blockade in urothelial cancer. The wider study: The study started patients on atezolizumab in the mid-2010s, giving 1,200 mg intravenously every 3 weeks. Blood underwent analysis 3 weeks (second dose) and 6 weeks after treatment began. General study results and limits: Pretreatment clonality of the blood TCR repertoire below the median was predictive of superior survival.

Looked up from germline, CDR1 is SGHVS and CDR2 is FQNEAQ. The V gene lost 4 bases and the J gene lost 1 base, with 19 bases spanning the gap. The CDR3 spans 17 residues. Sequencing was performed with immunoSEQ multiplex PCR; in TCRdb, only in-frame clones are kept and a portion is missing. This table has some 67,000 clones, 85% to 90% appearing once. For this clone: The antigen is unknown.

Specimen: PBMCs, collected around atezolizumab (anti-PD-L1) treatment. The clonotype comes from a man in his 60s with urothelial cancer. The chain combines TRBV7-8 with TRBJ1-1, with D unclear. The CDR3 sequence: CASSSIGSATPNTEAFF. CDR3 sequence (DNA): TGTGCCAGCAGCTCCATCGGGTCAGCGACTCCGAACACTGAAGCTTTCTTT. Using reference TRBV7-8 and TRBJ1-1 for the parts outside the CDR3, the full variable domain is GAGVSQSPRYKVAKRGQDVALRCDPISGHVSLFWYQQALGQGPEFLTYFQNEAQLDKSGLPSDRFFAERPEGSVSTLKIQRTQQEDSAVYLCASSSIGSATPNTEAFFGQGTRLTVV.